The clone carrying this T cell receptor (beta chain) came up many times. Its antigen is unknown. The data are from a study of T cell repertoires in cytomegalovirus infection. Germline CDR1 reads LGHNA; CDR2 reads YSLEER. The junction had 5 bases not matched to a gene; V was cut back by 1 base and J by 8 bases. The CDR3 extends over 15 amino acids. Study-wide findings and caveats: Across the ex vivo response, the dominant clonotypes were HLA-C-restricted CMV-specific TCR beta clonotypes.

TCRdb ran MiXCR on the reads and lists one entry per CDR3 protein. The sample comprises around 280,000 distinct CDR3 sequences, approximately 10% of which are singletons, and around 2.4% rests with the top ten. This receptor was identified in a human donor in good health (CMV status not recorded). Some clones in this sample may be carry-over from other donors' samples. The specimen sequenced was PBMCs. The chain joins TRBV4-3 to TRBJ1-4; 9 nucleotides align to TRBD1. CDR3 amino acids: CASSQGDRGDEKLFF. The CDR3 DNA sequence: TGCGCCAGCAGCCAAGGAGACAGGGGGGACGAAAAACTGTTTTTT.